This entry concerns a single TCR beta chain. The sample is drawn from a study of blood T cell repertoires in COVID-19. Under the authors' procedure: Estimation of nucleated cell counts relied on the amplification of reference gene primers. Clones were read by immunoSEQ multiplex PCR, and TCRdb kept only the in-frame ones, dropping some. The V and J calls and clone size are taken from that table; D and trimming were inferred from the DNA. The sample has 250,000 or so clones; approximately 85% are singletons. Enrolled through a virtual design, the participants were between 18 and 89 years of age and came from under 25 US areas. Sequencing was carried out using PBMCs or T cells enriched from blood (not recorded which). The receptor was derived from a woman aged 50 to 60 who had recovered from COVID-19.

CDR3: CASSFVRETQYF. CDR3 DNA sequence: TGTGCCAGCAGCTTTGTTAGAGAGACCCAGTACTTC. This sequence joins TRBV7-2 and TRBJ2-5; D ambiguous. This CDR3 is built from 12 residues. Germline assignment: CDR1 SGHTA and CDR2 FQGNSA. The V end was cut by 3 bases, the J end by 4 bases, with 6 bases between.